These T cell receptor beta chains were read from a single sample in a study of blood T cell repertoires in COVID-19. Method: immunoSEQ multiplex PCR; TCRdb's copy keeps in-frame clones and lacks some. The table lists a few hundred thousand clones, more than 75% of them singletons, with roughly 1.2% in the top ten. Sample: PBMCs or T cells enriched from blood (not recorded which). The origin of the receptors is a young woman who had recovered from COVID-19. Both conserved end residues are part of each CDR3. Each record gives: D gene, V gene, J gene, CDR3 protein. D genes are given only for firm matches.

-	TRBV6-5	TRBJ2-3	CASSQSRTDTQYF
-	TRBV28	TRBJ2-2	CASSLFRTGELFF
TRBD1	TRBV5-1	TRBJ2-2	CASSFGTENTGELFF
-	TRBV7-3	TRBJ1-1	CASSLGGSPNTEAFF
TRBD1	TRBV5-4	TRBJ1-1	CASSFSGGGNTEAFF
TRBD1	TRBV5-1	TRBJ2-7	CASSPGTGSSEQYF
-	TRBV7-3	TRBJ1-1	CASSRSPGKTPEAFF
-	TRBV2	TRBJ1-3	CASSEWLAGNTIYF
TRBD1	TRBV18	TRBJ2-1	CASSPPPGQGHNEQFF
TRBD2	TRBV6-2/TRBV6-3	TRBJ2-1	CASSYERGEQFF
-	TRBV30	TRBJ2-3	CAWKDYTDTQYF
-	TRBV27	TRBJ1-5	CASSPRRASNQPQHF
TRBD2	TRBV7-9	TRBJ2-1	CASSSSLLPGPGGEQFF
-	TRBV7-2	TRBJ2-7	CASSLGPFGQYF
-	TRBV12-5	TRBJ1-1	CASGPGQGSNTEAFF
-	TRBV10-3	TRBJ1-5	CATNTLGRDNQPQHF
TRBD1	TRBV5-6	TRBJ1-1	CASSTRDRGTEAFF
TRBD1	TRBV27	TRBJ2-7	CASSAGTALQQYF
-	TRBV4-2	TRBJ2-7	CASSQEQSEVQYF
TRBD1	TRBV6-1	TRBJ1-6	CASSEGGQANSPLHF
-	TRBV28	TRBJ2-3	CASSLPERGAYSTDTQYF
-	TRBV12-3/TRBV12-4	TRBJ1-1	CASSFGSGTEAFF
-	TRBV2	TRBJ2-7	CASSGSPEGLYEQYF
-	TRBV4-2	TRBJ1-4	CASSQDARGVSNEKLFF
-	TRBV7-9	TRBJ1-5	CASSSTVSNQPQHF
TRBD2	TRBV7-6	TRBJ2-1	CASSSPPGLAGDNEQFF
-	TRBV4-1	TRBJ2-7	CASSTDTTYEQYF
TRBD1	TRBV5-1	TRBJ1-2	CASTIGQGQGYTF
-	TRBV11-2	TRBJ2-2	CASSYGQTNTGELFF
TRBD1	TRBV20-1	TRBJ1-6	CSASVTGGNSPLHF
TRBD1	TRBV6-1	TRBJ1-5	CASSEGDREVQPQHF
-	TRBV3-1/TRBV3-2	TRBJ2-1	CASSPYPTESSYNEQFF
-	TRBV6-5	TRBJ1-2	CASRPGGTNYGYTF
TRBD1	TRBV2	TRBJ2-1	CASSAYGTGGGYNEQFF
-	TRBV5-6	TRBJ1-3	CASSLRGFGNTIYF
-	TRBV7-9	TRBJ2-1	CASSLSRQAWEQFF
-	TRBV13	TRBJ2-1	CASSPPRHHNEQFF
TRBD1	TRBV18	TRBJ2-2	CASSPQGAGELFF
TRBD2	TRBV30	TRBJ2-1	CAWRGLAALNEQFF
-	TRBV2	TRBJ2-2	CASSEEGLQTGGELFF
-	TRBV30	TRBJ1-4	CAWSHGGGLEKLFF
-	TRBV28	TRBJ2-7	CASSRVYEQYF
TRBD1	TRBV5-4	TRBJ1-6	CASSPTGSRYNSPLHF
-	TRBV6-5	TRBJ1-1	CASNQEPGTEAFF
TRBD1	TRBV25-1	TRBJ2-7	CASSDTLRDRPYEQYF
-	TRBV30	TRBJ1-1	CAWNAGGGTEAFF
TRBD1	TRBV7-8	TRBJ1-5	CASSQGQTFDQPQHF
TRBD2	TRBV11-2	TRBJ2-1	CADAGGHNEQFF
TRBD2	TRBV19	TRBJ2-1	CASRRRTSGFLLERSYNEQFF
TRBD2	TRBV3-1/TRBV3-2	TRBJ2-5	CASRDGLAGASQETQYF
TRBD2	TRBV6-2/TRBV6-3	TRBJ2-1	CASSYYGGSYEQFF